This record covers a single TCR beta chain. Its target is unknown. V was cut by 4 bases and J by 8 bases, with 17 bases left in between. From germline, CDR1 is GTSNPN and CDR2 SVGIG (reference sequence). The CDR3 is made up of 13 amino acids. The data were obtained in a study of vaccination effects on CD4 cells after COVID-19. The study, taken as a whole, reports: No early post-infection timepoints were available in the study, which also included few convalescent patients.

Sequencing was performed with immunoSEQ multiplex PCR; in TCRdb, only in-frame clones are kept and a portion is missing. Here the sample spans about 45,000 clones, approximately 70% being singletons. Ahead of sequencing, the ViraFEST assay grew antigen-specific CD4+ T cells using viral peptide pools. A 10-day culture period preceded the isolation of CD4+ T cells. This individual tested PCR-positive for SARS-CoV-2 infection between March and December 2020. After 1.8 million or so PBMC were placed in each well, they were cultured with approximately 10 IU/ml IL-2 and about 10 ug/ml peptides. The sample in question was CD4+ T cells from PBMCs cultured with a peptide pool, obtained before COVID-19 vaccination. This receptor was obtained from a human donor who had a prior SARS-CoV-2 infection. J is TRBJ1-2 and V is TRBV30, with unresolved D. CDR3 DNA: TGTGCCTGGAAAGAGCAAAGGGTGGGGGGCTACACCTTC. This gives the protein CAWKEQRVGGYTF.